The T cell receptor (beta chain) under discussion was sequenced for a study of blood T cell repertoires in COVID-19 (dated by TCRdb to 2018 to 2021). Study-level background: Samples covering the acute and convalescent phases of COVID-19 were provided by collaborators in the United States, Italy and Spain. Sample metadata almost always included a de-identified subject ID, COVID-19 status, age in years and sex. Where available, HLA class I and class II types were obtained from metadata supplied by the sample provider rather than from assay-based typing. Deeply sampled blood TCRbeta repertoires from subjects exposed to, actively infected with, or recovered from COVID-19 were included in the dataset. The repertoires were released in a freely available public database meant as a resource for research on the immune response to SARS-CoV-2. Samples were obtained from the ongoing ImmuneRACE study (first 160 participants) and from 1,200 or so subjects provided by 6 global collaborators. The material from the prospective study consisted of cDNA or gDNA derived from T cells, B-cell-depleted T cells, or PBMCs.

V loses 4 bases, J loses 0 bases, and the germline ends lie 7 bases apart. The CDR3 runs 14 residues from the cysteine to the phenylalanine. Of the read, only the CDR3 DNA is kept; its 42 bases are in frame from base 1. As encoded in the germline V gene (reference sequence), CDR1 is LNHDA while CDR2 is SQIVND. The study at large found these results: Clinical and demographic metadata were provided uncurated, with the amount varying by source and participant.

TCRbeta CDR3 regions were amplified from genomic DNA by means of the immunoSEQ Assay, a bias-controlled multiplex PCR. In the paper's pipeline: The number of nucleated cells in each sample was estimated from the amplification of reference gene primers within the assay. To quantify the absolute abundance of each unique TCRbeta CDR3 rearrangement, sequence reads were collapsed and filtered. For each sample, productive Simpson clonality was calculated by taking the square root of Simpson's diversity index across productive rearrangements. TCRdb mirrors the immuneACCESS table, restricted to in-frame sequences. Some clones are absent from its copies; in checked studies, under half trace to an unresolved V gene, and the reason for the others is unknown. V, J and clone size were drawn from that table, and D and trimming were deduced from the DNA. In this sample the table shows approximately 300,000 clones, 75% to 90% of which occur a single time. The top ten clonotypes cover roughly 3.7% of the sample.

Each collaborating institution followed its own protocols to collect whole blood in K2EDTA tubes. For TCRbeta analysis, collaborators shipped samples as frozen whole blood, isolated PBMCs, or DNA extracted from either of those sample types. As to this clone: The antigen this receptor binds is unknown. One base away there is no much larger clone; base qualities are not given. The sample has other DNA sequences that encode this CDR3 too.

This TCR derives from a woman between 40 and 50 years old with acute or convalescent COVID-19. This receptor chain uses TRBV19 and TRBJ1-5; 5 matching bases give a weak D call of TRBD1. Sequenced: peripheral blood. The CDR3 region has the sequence CASSRGYSNQPQHF. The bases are TGTGCCAGTAGTAGGGGCTATAGCAATCAGCCCCAGCATTTT.